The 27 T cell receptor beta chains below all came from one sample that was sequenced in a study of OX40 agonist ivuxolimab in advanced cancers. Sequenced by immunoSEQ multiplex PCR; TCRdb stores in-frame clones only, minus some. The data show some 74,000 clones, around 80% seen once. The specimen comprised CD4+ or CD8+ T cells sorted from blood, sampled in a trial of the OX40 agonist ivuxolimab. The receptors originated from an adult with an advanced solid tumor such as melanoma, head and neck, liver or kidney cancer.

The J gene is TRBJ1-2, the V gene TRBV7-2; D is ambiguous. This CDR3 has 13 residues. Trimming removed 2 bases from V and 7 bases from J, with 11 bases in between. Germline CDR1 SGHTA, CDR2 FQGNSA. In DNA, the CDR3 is TGTGCCAGCAGCTTAAGTTCCTCCCGTGGCTACACCTTC. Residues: CASSLSSSRGYTF. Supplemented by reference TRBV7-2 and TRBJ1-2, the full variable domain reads GAGVSQSPSNKVTEKGKDVELRCDPISGHTALYWYRQSLGQGLEFLIYFQGNSAPDKSGLPSDRFSAERTGGSVSTLTIQRTQQEDSAVYLCASSLSSSRGYTFGSGTRLTVV.

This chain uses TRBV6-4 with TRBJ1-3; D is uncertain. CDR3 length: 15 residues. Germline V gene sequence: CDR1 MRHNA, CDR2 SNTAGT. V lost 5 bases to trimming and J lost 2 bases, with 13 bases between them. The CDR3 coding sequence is TGTGCCAGCAGTCAGGACTTCAGCGCTGGAAACACCATATATTTT. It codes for CASSQDFSAGNTIYF.

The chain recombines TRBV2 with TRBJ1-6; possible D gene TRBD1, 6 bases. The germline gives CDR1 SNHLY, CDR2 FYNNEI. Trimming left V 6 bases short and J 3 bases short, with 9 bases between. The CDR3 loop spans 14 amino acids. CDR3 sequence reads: CASSEDSYNSPLHF. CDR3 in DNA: TGTGCCAGCAGCGAGGACAGCTATAATTCACCCCTCCACTTT.

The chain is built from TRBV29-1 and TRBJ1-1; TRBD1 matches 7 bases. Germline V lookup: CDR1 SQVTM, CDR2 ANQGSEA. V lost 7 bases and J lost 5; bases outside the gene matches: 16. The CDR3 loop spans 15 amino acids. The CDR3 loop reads CSAYGAGGVGTEAFF. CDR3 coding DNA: TGCAGCGCATATGGGGCAGGGGGGGTTGGTACTGAAGCTTTCTTT. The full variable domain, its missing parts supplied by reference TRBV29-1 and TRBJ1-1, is SAVISQKPSRDICQRGTSLTIQCQVDSQVTMMFWYRQQPGQSLTLIATANQGSEATYESGFVIDKFPISRPNLTFSTLTVSNMSPEDSSIYLCSAYGAGGVGTEAFFGQGTRLTVV.

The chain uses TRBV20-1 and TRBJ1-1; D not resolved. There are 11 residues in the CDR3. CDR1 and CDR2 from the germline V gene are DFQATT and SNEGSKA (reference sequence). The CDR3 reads CRASPNTEAFF. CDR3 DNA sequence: TGCAGGGCGAGCCCGAACACTGAAGCTTTCTTT.

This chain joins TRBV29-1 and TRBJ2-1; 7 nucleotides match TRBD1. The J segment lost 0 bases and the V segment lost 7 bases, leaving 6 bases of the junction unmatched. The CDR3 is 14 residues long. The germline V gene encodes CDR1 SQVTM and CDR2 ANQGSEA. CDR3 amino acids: CSGRQGSSYNEQFF. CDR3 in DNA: TGCAGCGGAAGACAGGGTAGCTCCTACAATGAGCAGTTCTTC.

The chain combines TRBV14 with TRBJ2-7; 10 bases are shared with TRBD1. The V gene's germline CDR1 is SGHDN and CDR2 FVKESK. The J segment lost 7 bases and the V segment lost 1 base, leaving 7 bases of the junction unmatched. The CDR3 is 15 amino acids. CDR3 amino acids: CASSQGQGAGREQYF. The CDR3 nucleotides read TGTGCCAGCAGCCAAGGACAGGGGGCTGGGAGAGAGCAGTACTTC.

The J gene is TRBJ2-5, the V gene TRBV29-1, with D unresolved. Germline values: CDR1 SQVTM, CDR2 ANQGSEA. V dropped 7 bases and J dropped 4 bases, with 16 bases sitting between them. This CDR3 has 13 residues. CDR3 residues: CSAALRVSETQYF. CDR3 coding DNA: TGCAGCGCCGCATTAAGGGTGTCAGAGACCCAGTACTTC.

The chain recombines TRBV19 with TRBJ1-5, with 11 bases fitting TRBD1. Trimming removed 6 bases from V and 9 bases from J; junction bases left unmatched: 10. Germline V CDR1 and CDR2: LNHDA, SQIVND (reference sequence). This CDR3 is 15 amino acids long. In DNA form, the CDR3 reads TGTGCCAGTAGACCCGGCGGGACAGGGGGGTGGCCCCAGCATTTT. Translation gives CASRPGGTGGWPQHF.

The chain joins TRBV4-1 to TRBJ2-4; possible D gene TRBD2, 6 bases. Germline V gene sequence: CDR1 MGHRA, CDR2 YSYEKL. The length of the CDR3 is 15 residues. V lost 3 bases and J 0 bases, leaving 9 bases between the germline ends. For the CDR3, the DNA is TGCGCCAGCAGCCACCCCGGGGGAGCCAAAAACATTCAGTACTTC. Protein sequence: CASSHPGGAKNIQYF.

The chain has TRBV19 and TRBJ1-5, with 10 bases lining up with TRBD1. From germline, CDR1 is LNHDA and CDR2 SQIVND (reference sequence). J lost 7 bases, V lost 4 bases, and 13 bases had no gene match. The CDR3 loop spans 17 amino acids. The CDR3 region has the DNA TGTGCCAGTAGTACAGAGACCGGGACAGGGGTTTTGCAGCCCCAGCATTTT. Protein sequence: CASSTETGTGVLQPQHF. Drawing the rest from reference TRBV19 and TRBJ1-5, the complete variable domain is DGGITQSPKYLFRKEGQNVTLSCEQNLNHDAMYWYRQDPGQGLRLIYYSQIVNDFQKGDIAEGYSVSREKKESFPLTVTSAQKNPTAFYLCASSTETGTGVLQPQHFGDGTRLSIL.

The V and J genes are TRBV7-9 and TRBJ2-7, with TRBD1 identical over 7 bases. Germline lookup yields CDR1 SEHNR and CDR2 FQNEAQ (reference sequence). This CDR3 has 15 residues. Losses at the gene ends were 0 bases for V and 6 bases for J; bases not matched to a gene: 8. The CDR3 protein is CASSLAGRTGTEQYF. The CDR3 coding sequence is TGTGCCAGCAGCTTAGCGGGGCGGACAGGTACCGAGCAGTACTTC.

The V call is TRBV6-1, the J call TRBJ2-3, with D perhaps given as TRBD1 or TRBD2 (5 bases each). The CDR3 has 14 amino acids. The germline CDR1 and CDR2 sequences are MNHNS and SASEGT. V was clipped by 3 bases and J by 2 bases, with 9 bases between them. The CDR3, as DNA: TGTGCCAGCAGTGAGGGGGTCCACACAGATACGCAGTATTTT. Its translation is CASSEGVHTDTQYF.

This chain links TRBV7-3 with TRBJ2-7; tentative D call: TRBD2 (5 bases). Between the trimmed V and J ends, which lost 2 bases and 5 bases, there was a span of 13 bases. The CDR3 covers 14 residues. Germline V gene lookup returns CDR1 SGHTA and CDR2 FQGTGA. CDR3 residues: CASSLSSAGNEQYF. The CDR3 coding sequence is TGTGCCAGCAGCTTATCCTCCGCCGGGAACGAGCAGTACTTC.

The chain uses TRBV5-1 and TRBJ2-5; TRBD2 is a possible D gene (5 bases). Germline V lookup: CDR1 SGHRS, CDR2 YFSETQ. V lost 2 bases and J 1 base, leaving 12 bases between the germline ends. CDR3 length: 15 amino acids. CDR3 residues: CASSFLLGTQETQYF. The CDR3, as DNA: TGCGCCAGCAGCTTTTTACTAGGCACCCAAGAGACCCAGTACTTC.

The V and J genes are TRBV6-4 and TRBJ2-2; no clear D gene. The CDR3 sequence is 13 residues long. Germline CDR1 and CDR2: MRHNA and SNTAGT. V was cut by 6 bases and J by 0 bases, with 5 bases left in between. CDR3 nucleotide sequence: TGTGCCAGCAGACGGTCGAACACCGGGGAGCTGTTTTTT. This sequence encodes CASRRSNTGELFF.

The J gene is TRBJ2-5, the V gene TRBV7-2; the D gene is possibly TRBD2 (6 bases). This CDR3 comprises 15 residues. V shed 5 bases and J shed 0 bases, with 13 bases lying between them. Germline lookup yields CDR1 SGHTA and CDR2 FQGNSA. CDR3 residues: CASSPSGGYQETQYF. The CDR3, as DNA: TGTGCCAGCAGCCCATCAGGAGGGTACCAAGAGACCCAGTACTTC.

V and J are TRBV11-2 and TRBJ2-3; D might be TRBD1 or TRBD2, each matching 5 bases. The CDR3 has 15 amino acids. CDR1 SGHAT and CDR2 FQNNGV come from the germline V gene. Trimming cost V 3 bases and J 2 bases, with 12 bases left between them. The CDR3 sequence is CASSFRGRFTDTQYF. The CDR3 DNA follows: TGTGCCAGCAGCTTCCGGGGCCGGTTCACAGATACGCAGTATTTT.

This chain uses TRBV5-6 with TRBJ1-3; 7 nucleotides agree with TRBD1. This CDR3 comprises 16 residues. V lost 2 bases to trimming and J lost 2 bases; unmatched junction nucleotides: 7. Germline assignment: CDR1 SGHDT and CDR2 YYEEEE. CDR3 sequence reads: CASSFYTGVPGNTIYF. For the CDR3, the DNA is TGTGCCAGCAGCTTTTACACAGGGGTGCCTGGAAACACCATATATTTT.

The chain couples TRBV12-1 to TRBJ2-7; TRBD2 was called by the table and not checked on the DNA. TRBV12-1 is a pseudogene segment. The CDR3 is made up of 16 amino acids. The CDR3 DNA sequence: TGTGCCAGCAGCTGGAGAAAGAGTGCCGAAGCCTACGAGCAGTACTTC. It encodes CASSWRKSAEAYEQYF.

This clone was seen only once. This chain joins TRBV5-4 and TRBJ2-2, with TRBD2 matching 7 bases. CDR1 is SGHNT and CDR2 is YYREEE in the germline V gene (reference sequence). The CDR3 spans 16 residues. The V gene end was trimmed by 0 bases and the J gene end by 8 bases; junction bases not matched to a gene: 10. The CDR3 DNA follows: TGTGCCAGCAGCTTGGAGGGAGGGATGATAACTGGGGAGCTGTTTTTT. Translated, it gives CASSLEGGMITGELFF.

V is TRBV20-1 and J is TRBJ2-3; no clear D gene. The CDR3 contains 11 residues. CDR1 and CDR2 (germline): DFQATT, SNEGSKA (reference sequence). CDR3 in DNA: TGCAGCTCGTTTGATATAGATACGCAGTATTTT. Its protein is CSSFDIDTQYF.

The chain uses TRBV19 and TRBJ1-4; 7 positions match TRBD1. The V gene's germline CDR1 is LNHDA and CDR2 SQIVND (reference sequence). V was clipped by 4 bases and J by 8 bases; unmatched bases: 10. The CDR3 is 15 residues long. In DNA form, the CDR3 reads TGTGCCAGTAGTACCTCGGGGCAGGGGGTCGAAAAACTGTTTTTT. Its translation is CASSTSGQGVEKLFF.

Here the CDR3 DNA reads TGTGCCAGCAGTTGGGGAGATAGCAATCAGCCCCAGCATTTT. Residues: CASSWGDSNQPQHF. The chain combines TRBV28 with TRBJ1-5; D remains ambiguous. Germline assignment: CDR1 MDHEN and CDR2 SYDVKM. Trimming shortened V by 4 bases and J by 0 bases, and 7 bases separated the two germline ends. The CDR3 consists of 14 residues.

CDR3 bases: TGCAGTGCTAGACGGGGTCAGACCCAGTACTTC. Amino acid sequence: CSARRGQTQYF. The chain joins TRBV20-1 to TRBJ2-5; possibly TRBD2 for D (5 bases). The germline CDR1 and CDR2 sequences are DFQATT and SNEGSKA (reference sequence). The CDR3 is made up of 11 amino acids. Trimming pared 2 bases from V and 6 bases from J, leaving 7 bases between.

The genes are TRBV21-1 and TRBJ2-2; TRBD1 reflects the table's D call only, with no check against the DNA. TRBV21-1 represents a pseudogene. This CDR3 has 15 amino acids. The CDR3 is CASSKSLTVTGELFF. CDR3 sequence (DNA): TGTGCCAGCAGCAAGTCCCTGACAGTTACCGGGGAGCTGTTTTTT.

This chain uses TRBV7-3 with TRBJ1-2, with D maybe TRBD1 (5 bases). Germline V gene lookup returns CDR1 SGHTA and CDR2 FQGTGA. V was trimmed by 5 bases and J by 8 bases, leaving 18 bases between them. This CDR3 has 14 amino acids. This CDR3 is CASSPDGARGGYTF. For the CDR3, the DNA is TGTGCCAGCAGCCCAGACGGGGCCCGGGGGGGCTACACCTTC. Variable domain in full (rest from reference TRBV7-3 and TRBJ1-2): GAGVSQTPSNKVTEKGKYVELRCDPISGHTALYWYRQSLGQGPEFLIYFQGTGAADDSGLPNDRFFAVRPEGSVSTLKIQRTERGDSAVYLCASSPDGARGGYTFGSGTRLTVV.